This T cell receptor beta chain emerged from a study of cytomegalovirus exposure and HLA in healthy donors. V was clipped by 6 bases and J by 5 bases; unmatched bases: 3. Germline CDR1 reads MNHNS; CDR2 reads SASEGT. This CDR3 spans 15 amino acids. Sequenced by immunoSEQ multiplex PCR; TCRdb stores in-frame clones only, minus some. The sample holds over 250,000 clones, approximately 86% seen once. Sequenced sample: PBMCs. The clonotype originates from a woman aged 18-30 years in good health and CMV-seronegative. The rearrangement links TRBV6-1 to TRBJ2-1; 14 nucleotides align to TRBD2. The CDR3 loop reads CASSGTSGGHNEQFF. In DNA form, the CDR3 reads TGTGCCAGCAGCGGGACTAGCGGGGGCCACAATGAGCAGTTCTTC.